These 31 T cell receptor beta chains share one sample of origin, sequenced in a study of T cell responses to AZD1222 COVID-19 vaccine. Generated by immunoSEQ multiplex PCR, the TCRdb table keeps only in-frame clones and is missing some. The sample carries some 110,000 clones, about 86% recorded once. This specimen consisted of peripheral blood, obtained 28 days after the second AZD1222 dose. The receptors were sampled from an adult who received the AZD1222 COVID-19 vaccine.

J is TRBJ1-2 and V is TRBV18; 8 bases are shared with TRBD1. The CDR3 is 14 amino acids. The germline gives CDR1 KGHSH, CDR2 LQKENI. The junction had 7 bases not matched to a gene; V was cut back by 6 bases and J by 4 bases. The CDR3 loop reads CASSHGQGTYGYTF. The CDR3 nucleotides are TGTGCCAGCTCCCACGGACAGGGAACCTATGGCTACACCTTC.

This clone was seen a single time. The chain employs TRBV5-1 and TRBJ2-2; D is unclear. Germline loops: CDR1 SGHRS, CDR2 YFSETQ. With 4 bases removed from V and 7 bases from J, the gap between germline ends came to 17 bases. This CDR3 region has 15 residues. The CDR3: CASSLDSRSGGELFF. CDR3 nucleotide sequence: TGCGCCAGCAGCCTGGATTCTAGGAGTGGCGGGGAGCTGTTTTTT.

This chain links TRBV7-9 with TRBJ1-1; TRBD1 matches at 7 bases. V lost 4 bases to trimming and J lost 4 bases; unmatched junction nucleotides: 15. Germline V gene data show CDR1 as SEHNR and CDR2 as FQNEAQ (reference sequence). There are 17 residues in the CDR3. The CDR3 coding sequence is TGTGCCAGCAGCTCAACTTCGGAGGGGGCGCGTGGCACTGAAGCTTTCTTT. Its translation is CASSSTSEGARGTEAFF.

This chain connects TRBV4-1 to TRBJ2-5; unclear D gene. V was clipped by 0 bases and J by 5 bases, with 10 bases between them. Germline V gene data show CDR1 as MGHRA and CDR2 as YSYEKL. There are 14 residues in the CDR3. The CDR3 nucleotides are TGCGCCAGCAGCCAAGAGGAGAGACCCGAGACCCAGTACTTC. Its translation: CASSQEERPETQYF.

The J gene is TRBJ2-7, the V gene TRBV11-2, with D maybe TRBD1 (7 bases). Germline CDR1 and CDR2: SGHAT and FQNNGV. This CDR3 is 16 amino acids long. The V and J ends lost 5 bases and 0 bases respectively, with 17 bases between them. CDR3 residues: CASSPGDRANSYEQYF. The CDR3 DNA follows: TGTGCCAGCAGCCCGGGAGACAGGGCCAACTCCTACGAGCAGTACTTC.

The chain joins TRBV7-9 to TRBJ1-1; 8 nucleotides match TRBD1. The ends lost 5 bases at V and 4 bases at J; junction bases unmatched: 6. This CDR3 has 14 residues. CDR1 and CDR2 (germline): SEHNR, FQNEAQ (reference sequence). DNA for the CDR3: TGTGCCAGCAGCCCTGGACAGGGTTTCACTGAAGCTTTCTTT. Amino acid sequence: CASSPGQGFTEAFF.

The chain couples TRBV5-1 to TRBJ1-1, with D unclear. Germline V gene lookup returns CDR1 SGHRS and CDR2 YFSETQ. V was clipped by 2 bases and J by 12 bases, with 17 bases between them. The CDR3 spans 13 residues. The CDR3 DNA sequence: TGCGCCAGCAGCTTTGAAACTCCTCGCGAAACTTTCTTT. The encoded protein is CASSFETPRETFF.

The chain carries TRBV7-9 and TRBJ1-1, with unresolved D. Trimming cost V 1 base and J 2 bases, with 2 bases left between them. Germline V gene sequence: CDR1 SEHNR, CDR2 FQNEAQ (reference sequence). This CDR3 spans 12 amino acids. The CDR3 DNA follows: TGTGCCAGCAGCTTAGATAACACTGAAGCTTTCTTT. This codes for CASSLDNTEAFF.

This rearrangement joins TRBV6-5 to TRBJ2-7; 8 bases agree with TRBD2. Germline V gene data show CDR1 as MNHEY and CDR2 as SVGAGI. The CDR3 has 16 amino acids. V was pared by 0 bases and J by 0 bases, with 4 bases of the junction left unmatched. CDR3 region: CASSYSRGLVSYEQYF. CDR3 nucleotide sequence: TGTGCCAGCAGTTACTCGAGGGGACTAGTCTCCTACGAGCAGTACTTC.

The V and J genes are TRBV7-2 and TRBJ2-2; 11 positions match TRBD2. Germline V gives CDR1 SGHTA, CDR2 FQGNSA. Trimming removed 5 bases from V and 3 bases from J; junction bases left unmatched: 2. The length of the CDR3 is 15 residues. The DNA for the CDR3 is TGTGCCAGCAGCATACTAGCGGGGGACACCGGGGAGCTGTTTTTT. Translated, it gives CASSILAGDTGELFF.

This chain links TRBV19 with TRBJ1-6; 8 bases are shared with TRBD1. CDR1 LNHDA and CDR2 SQIVND come from the germline V gene (reference sequence). This CDR3 region has 15 residues. J was trimmed by 7 bases and V by 2 bases; bases with no gene match: 4. The DNA for the CDR3 is TGTGCCAGTAGTATACAGGGGGCTGACAATTCACCCCTCCACTTT. This sequence encodes CASSIQGADNSPLHF.

In this sample, this clone turned up once. J is TRBJ2-5 and V is TRBV11-1, with D possibly TRBD2 on 7 matching bases. Germline loops: CDR1 SGHAT, CDR2 FQDESV (reference sequence). Deletions cut 3 bases from V and 5 bases from J, with 10 bases between. This CDR3 has 13 amino acids. The CDR3 spells CASSFGGLETQYF. The CDR3 DNA sequence: TGTGCCAGCAGCTTCGGGGGGCTGGAGACCCAGTACTTC. Complete variable domain (other parts from reference TRBV11-1 and TRBJ2-5): EAEVAQSPRYKITEKSQAVAFWCDPISGHATLYWYRQILGQGPELLVQFQDESVVDDSQLPKDRFSAERLKGVDSTLKIQPAELGDSAMYLCASSFGGLETQYFGPGTRLLVL.

This clone was seen a few times. This chain links TRBV6-5 with TRBJ1-1; D is undetermined. V lost 5 bases to trimming and J lost 5 bases, with 9 bases between them. The CDR3 runs 12 residues. CDR1 and CDR2 (germline): MNHEY, SVGAGI. The CDR3 region is CASSLAGTEAFF. The CDR3 DNA follows: TGTGCCAGCAGTCTCGCCGGGACTGAAGCTTTCTTT.

This chain uses TRBV27 with TRBJ1-2; D may be TRBD1 (5 bases). Trimming stripped 3 bases from V and 8 bases from J, with 19 bases between. The CDR3 covers 15 residues. CDR1 and CDR2 (germline): MNHEY, SMNVEV (reference sequence). The CDR3 loop reads CASSFAPGHGVGYTF. CDR3 DNA: TGTGCCAGCAGTTTTGCCCCGGGGCACGGGGTAGGCTACACCTTC.

This rearrangement joins TRBV30 to TRBJ2-3; the match to TRBD2 covers 9 bases. The CDR3 consists of 15 residues. CDR1 and CDR2 (germline): GTSNPN, SVGIG (reference sequence). With 3 bases clipped from V and 0 bases from J, the junction kept 4 bases outside the gene matches. The CDR3 spells CAWSPLAGSTDTQYF. CDR3 bases: TGTGCCTGGAGCCCCCTAGCGGGGAGCACAGATACGCAGTATTTT.

The J gene is TRBJ2-7, the V gene TRBV10-1, with D perhaps matching TRBD1 (5 bases). V lost 0 bases and J lost 6, with 15 bases in between. The germline gives CDR1 WNHNN, CDR2 SYGVQD (reference sequence). This CDR3 is built from 15 residues. DNA of the CDR3: TGCGCCAGCAGTGAGTCCCTCTGGGGCAGCATCGAGCAGTACTTC. Amino acids: CASSESLWGSIEQYF.

The chain couples TRBV30 to TRBJ1-5; unclear D gene. This CDR3 comprises 13 residues. Trimming took off 1 base at V and 7 bases at J, with 11 bases between the two ends. From germline, CDR1 is GTSNPN and CDR2 SVGIG (reference sequence). CDR3 coding DNA: TGTGCCTGGAGTGAGTGGGGATACCAGCCCCAGCATTTT. This codes for CAWSEWGYQPQHF.

The rearrangement links TRBV19 to TRBJ2-1; D tentatively fits TRBD1 or TRBD2 (5 bases each). Germline V gene sequence: CDR1 LNHDA, CDR2 SQIVND (reference sequence). CDR3 length: 14 residues. V gave up 6 bases and J gave up 5 bases, with 14 bases separating them. CDR3 nucleotides: TGTGCCAGTAGCCCAACTAGACAGAACAATGAGCAGTTCTTC. Its protein is CASSPTRQNNEQFF.

The gene calls are TRBV5-4 and TRBJ1-1; the D is unclear. V was pared by 3 bases and J by 0 bases, with 6 bases between. The CDR3 spans 13 residues. Germline CDR1 reads SGHNT; CDR2 reads YYREEE (reference sequence). CDR3 DNA sequence: TGTGCCAGCAGCTCCGGAGTGAACACTGAAGCTTTCTTT. This encodes CASSSGVNTEAFF.

V usage is TRBV15 and J usage is TRBJ2-2, with 12 nucleotides matching TRBD1. The V segment lost 5 bases and the J segment 6 bases; nucleotides outside the gene matches: 25. Germline CDR1 LNHNV, CDR2 YYDKDF (reference sequence). This CDR3 has 22 amino acids. The CDR3 sequence: CATSVGQGAVNFHRLVAGELFF. Written as DNA, the CDR3 is TGTGCCACCAGCGTGGGACAGGGGGCGGTGAATTTCCACCGGTTGGTGGCCGGGGAGCTGTTTTTT.

The chain employs TRBV10-1 and TRBJ2-3; TRBD2 aligns across 7 bases. Germline V lookup: CDR1 WNHNN, CDR2 SYGVQD (reference sequence). J was trimmed by 1 base and V by 2 bases; bases with no gene match: 3. This CDR3 has 15 residues. This CDR3 is CASSEERDGTDTQYF. The CDR3 DNA is TGCGCCAGCAGTGAGGAGCGGGATGGCACAGATACGCAGTATTTT.

This chain uses TRBV7-9 with TRBJ1-2; D is ambiguous. Germline-derived CDR1 and CDR2 are SEHNR and FQNEAQ (reference sequence). V shed 5 bases and J shed 2 bases, with 9 bases lying between them. This CDR3 spans 13 amino acids. The CDR3 protein is CASSHSPNYGYTF. CDR3 DNA sequence: TGTGCCAGCAGCCACAGTCCCAACTATGGCTACACCTTC.

The chain employs TRBV28 and TRBJ2-7; D gene unclear. The length of the CDR3 is 13 residues. The germline V gene encodes CDR1 MDHEN and CDR2 SYDVKM. V shed 8 bases and J shed 0 bases, with 11 bases lying between them. The DNA of the CDR3 is TGTGCCAGCGTTCTCTCTAGCTCCTACGAGCAGTACTTC. Its translation is CASVLSSSYEQYF.

V is TRBV7-3 and J is TRBJ2-2; D call uncertain. CDR1 and CDR2 from the germline V gene are SGHTA and FQGTGA. Trimming stripped 7 bases from V and 4 bases from J, with 13 bases between. This CDR3 spans 14 amino acids. In DNA form, the CDR3 reads TGTGCCAGCACCAGAGACTCGAGCACCGGGGAGCTGTTTTTT. It specifies CASTRDSSTGELFF.

The chain recombines TRBV27 with TRBJ1-2, with 9 bases fitting TRBD1. Trimming removed 6 bases from V and 3 bases from J; junction bases left unmatched: 8. This CDR3 contains 15 residues. Germline V gives CDR1 MNHEY, CDR2 SMNVEV (reference sequence). CDR3 protein: CASRITGGLYYGYTF. The CDR3 bases are TGTGCCAGCAGAATTACAGGGGGCTTGTACTATGGCTACACCTTC.

The gene calls are TRBV7-8 and TRBJ1-5; D is possibly TRBD1 (5 bases). Trimming took off 0 bases at V and 4 bases at J, with 19 bases between the two ends. The germline gives CDR1 SGHVS, CDR2 FQNEAQ. This CDR3 contains 18 residues. CDR3 in amino acids: CASSLAQGEYSANQPQHF. DNA of the CDR3: TGTGCCAGCAGCTTAGCCCAGGGAGAATATAGTGCAAATCAGCCCCAGCATTTT.

The sample holds one count of this clone. The V gene is TRBV6-5, the J gene TRBJ2-7; D ambiguous. The CDR3 sequence is 13 residues long. The germline V gene encodes CDR1 MNHEY and CDR2 SVGAGI. Trimming removed 2 bases at V and 5 bases at J, with 10 bases between. In nucleotides, the CDR3 is TGTGCCAGCAGTTACCTGAAAAGCCACGAGCAGTACTTC. Protein sequence: CASSYLKSHEQYF.

The rearrangement links TRBV5-1 to TRBJ2-1; 12 nucleotides line up with TRBD2. This CDR3 has 15 residues. The germline gives CDR1 SGHRS, CDR2 YFSETQ. Trimming at V came to 4 bases and at J to 4 bases, leaving 3 bases not matched to a gene. This CDR3 is CASSPGTSGYNEQFF. Written as DNA, the CDR3 is TGCGCCAGCAGCCCCGGGACTAGCGGGTACAATGAGCAGTTCTTC. The variable domain in full, with the rest retrieved from reference TRBV5-1 and TRBJ2-1, is KAGVTQTPRYLIKTRGQQVTLSCSPISGHRSVSWYQQTPGQGLQFLFEYFSETQRNKGNFPGRFSGRQFSNSRSEMNVSTLELGDSALYLCASSPGTSGYNEQFFGPGTRLTVL.

This sequence joins TRBV11-2 and TRBJ2-2, with TRBD1 matching over 11 bases. Germline CDR1 and CDR2: SGHAT and FQNNGV. V shed 5 bases and J 7 bases; nucleotides not matched to a gene: 6. CDR3 length: 15 residues. This CDR3 is CASSEDRGRYGELFF. The CDR3 DNA follows: TGTGCCAGCAGCGAGGACAGGGGGCGGTACGGGGAGCTGTTTTTT. Variable domain in full (rest from reference TRBV11-2 and TRBJ2-2): EAGVAQSPRYKIIEKRQSVAFWCNPISGHATLYWYQQILGQGPKLLIQFQNNGVVDDSQLPKDRFSAERLKGVDSTLKIQPAKLEDSAVYLCASSEDRGRYGELFFGEGSRLTVL.

The chain recombines TRBV7-9 with TRBJ2-2, with D uncertain. The V end was cut by 11 bases, the J end by 2 bases, with 9 bases between. CDR1 SEHNR and CDR2 FQNEAQ come from the germline V gene (reference sequence). The CDR3 length is 12 residues. The CDR3 sequence is CAATRNTGELFF. Written as DNA, the CDR3 is TGTGCCGCCACGAGAAACACCGGGGAGCTGTTTTTT.

The chain carries TRBV21-1 and TRBJ1-6; no check of the table's D call, TRBD1, against the DNA was made. TRBV21-1 is annotated as a pseudogene. The CDR3 has 17 amino acids. The CDR3 region is CASSPEKDRGQGSPLHF. CDR3 in DNA: TGTGCCAGCAGCCCTGAAAAGGACAGGGGGCAAGGTTCACCCCTCCACTTT.